This T cell receptor (beta chain) was identified in a study of blood T cells in healthy people across ages. For the second PCR, which ran for about 6 to 12 cycles, a sample-barcoded 5' primer and a J-beta primer mix were used. Each cDNA molecule received a tag from a template-switch adaptor that had 12 random nucleotides. TCRdb analysed the 5' RACE reads with MiXCR anew, one entry per CDR3 protein. The data show approximately 940,000 distinct CDR3 sequences, about 44% seen once. The count of this clonotype is one. The antigen is unknown. PBMCs were isolated at a quantity of at least 7 million per sample. Study-level points and caveats: For the donors, CMV status was unknown and possibly confounded expanded clonotype changes. Measured against age, TCR beta diversity per million T cells decreased in a roughly linear manner.

This CDR3 has 14 residues. The trim removed 5 bases at V and 2 bases at J, leaving 5 bases unmatched. Germline V gene data show CDR1 as SGHTA and CDR2 as FQGNSA. V usage is TRBV7-2 and J usage is TRBJ2-5, with 7 bases identical to TRBD1. Sequenced: blood. The receptor's source is a young man in good health. CDR3 coding DNA: TGTGCCAGCAGCGAACCGGGACAGCAAGAGACCCAGTACTTC. Translation: CASSEPGQQETQYF.